The clone carrying this T cell receptor beta chain is a singleton in its sample. Its matching antigen is unknown. Different DNA sequences within this sample yield the same CDR3. The sample belongs to a study of cytomegalovirus exposure and HLA in healthy donors. As for the study in general: Earlier results showed some 120 million unique TCR beta sequences derived from approximately 180 million T cells.

Study-wide results and caveats: Generally TCR sequences proved uncommon, though certain public TCRs appeared in numerous donors. Roughly uniform depth of sequencing across donors was assumed in presence/absence analyses.

CDR3 length: 12 amino acids. The V and J ends lost 4 bases and 8 bases respectively, with 12 bases between them. Per germline, CDR1 SGHDT and CDR2 YYEEEE. The PCR employed 60 Vbeta primers together with 13 Jbeta primers. Generated by immunoSEQ multiplex PCR, the TCRdb table keeps only in-frame clones and is missing some. The sample yields 100,000 to 150,000 clones, around 72% seen once. The sequence was obtained from a human donor in good health. The chain couples TRBV5-6 to TRBJ1-2; tentative D call: TRBD1 (5 bases). The specimen was PBMCs. Here the CDR3 DNA reads TGTGCCAGCAGCCTAGGACGGGGGGGCTACACCTTC. Amino acid sequence: CASSLGRGGYTF.